Listed here are 14 T cell receptor beta chains from one sample, sequenced in a study of T cells in women clearing cervical HPV infection listed by TCRdb under 2018. The receptor library was made with the immunoSEQ multiplex PCR assay. TCRdb limited this immuneACCESS table to in-frame rearrangements with V and J called. A share of clones is missing; checked studies link under half to unresolved V genes, and the rest is unexplained. The record for this sample contains tens of thousands of clones. The ten largest account for more than 9% of the sample. Sequencing used blood buffy coat. The receptors were sampled from a woman between 18 and 70 years old with a cervical HPV16 infection that either progressed to CIN3+ or cleared (not recorded which).

Regarding this clone: The read stops 3 residues short of the end of the CDR3; the missing end is completed from the germline J gene. This sequence joins TRBV7-6 and TRBJ2-1, with TRBD2 matching over 16 bases. The CDR3 has 16 amino acids. Looked up from germline, CDR1 is SGHVS and CDR2 is FNYEAQ. Trimming cost V 4 bases and J 9 bases; bases outside gene matches: 6. The sequenced part of the CDR3 DNA is TGTGCCAGCAGCTCTGGGACTAGCGGGAGGGCGGGTGAG. Encoded protein: CASSSGTSGRAGE. The CDR3 in full is CASSSGTSGRAGEQFF.

Worth noting for this clone: The read is 3 residues too short to cover the CDR3 end, so that end is filled in from the germline J gene. The chain employs TRBV11-2 and TRBJ2-5; D gene ambiguous. Trimming took off 1 base at V and 5 bases at J, with 8 bases between the two ends. In germline, CDR1 is SGHAT, CDR2 FQNNGV. The length of the CDR3 is 13 residues. The sequenced CDR3 bases are TGTGCCAGCAGCTTAGTATACGGGGAGACC. Its protein product is CASSLVYGET. The full CDR3 reads CASSLVYGETQYF.

Turning to this clone: The CDR3 extends 3 residues past the end of the read, so its final part is completed from the germline J gene. V usage is TRBV28 and J usage is TRBJ1-2; 9 positions match TRBD1. With V trimmed by 5 bases and J by 7 bases, 11 bases remained unmatched. CDR1 MDHEN and CDR2 SYDVKM come from the germline V gene. This CDR3 comprises 15 residues. The CDR3 bases that were read are TGTGCCAGCAGTCCCCCGGGACAGGGTGGTTTTGGC. This codes for CASSPPGQGGFG. The whole CDR3 protein is CASSPPGQGGFGYTF.

Note on this clone: One junction end disagrees with the germline gene, perhaps due to a read error. With the read ending 3 residues before the CDR3 end, the germline J gene is used to fill in that end. This chain connects TRBV7-7 to TRBJ2-5, with D uncertain. The CDR3 spans 15 residues. In germline, CDR1 is SSHAT, CDR2 FNYEAQ (reference sequence). The part of the CDR3 DNA that was read is TGTGCTAGCAGCTTAGGCGGTACGGGTTGGGAGACC. It encodes CASSLGGTGWET. The whole CDR3 sequence reads CASSLGGTGWETQYF.

Points on this clone: The read terminates 3 residues ahead of where the CDR3 ends, so the germline J gene completes it. This sequence joins TRBV20-1 and TRBJ2-1, with D perhaps TRBD2 (7 bases). CDR1 and CDR2 from the germline V gene are DFQATT and SNEGSKA (reference sequence). The CDR3 contains 13 residues. V was trimmed by 5 bases and J by 9 bases, leaving 17 bases between them. CDR3 DNA (partial): TGCAGTGCTCCTAGGGGGGGGTCGGTTGAG. Its protein product is CSAPRGGSVE. The whole CDR3 sequence reads CSAPRGGSVEQFF.

Worth noting for this clone: The read comes to an end 3 residues before the CDR3 does, leaving the germline J gene to fill in the end. V gene TRBV2 combines with J gene TRBJ2-1; D remains unclear. Germline V gene lookup returns CDR1 SNHLY and CDR2 FYNNEI. This CDR3 comprises 11 residues. The V gene lost 6 bases and the J gene lost 9 bases, with 9 bases spanning the gap. The CDR3 sequence is CASRPDSEQFF. The DNA read from the CDR3 is TGTGCCAGCAGGCCCGACTCTGAG.

As for this clone: The read falls 3 residues short of the CDR3 end, and the missing part is taken from the germline J gene. The rearrangement joins TRBV2 to TRBJ2-1; TRBD2 matches 10 bases. V shed 5 bases and J 7 bases; nucleotides not matched to a gene: 8. This CDR3 is built from 15 residues. Germline V CDR1 and CDR2: SNHLY, FYNNEI. The CDR3 bases that were read are TGTGCCAGCAGTCCACGGACTAGCGGAGTTAATGAG. This translates into CASSPRTSGVNE. The CDR3 in full is CASSPRTSGVNEQFF.

A word on this clone: Read coverage stops 3 residues before the CDR3 terminus; the germline J gene supplies the remainder. The chain couples TRBV5-4 to TRBJ1-2; 8 bases map to TRBD1. The CDR3 spans 13 residues. Germline CDR1 reads SGHNT; CDR2 reads YYREEE (reference sequence). CDR3 DNA (partial): TGTGCCAGCAGCGGGACAGGATTAGACGGC. Translated, it gives CASSGTGLDG. The complete CDR3 sequence is CASSGTGLDGYTF.

To note about this clone: The read falls 3 residues short of the CDR3 end, and the missing part is taken from the germline J gene. The chain joins TRBV12-3 or TRBV12-4 to TRBJ2-4; 7 bases agree with TRBD2. J gave up 4 bases and V 8 bases, and 5 bases lay outside the gene matches. The CDR3 contains 13 residues. Incomplete CDR3 DNA: TGTGCCAGCTGGAAGCGGGGTAAAAACATT. Residues: CASWKRGKNI. The whole CDR3 is CASWKRGKNIQYF.

As to this clone: The sequence runs out 3 residues before the end of the CDR3; the remainder is reconstructed from the germline J gene. The V and J genes are TRBV7-3 and TRBJ2-2; D ambiguous. The CDR3 is made up of 12 amino acids. Trimming took off 4 bases at V and 3 bases at J, with 3 bases between the two ends. Germline-derived CDR1 and CDR2 are SGHTA and FQGTGA. CDR3 in amino acids: CASSSYTGELFF. The CDR3 DNA, read in part, is TGTGCCAGCAGCTCTTACACCGGGGAG.

As concerns this clone: The sequenced fragment ends 3 residues before the CDR3 boundary, so the rest is inferred from the germline J gene. The chain has TRBV30 and TRBJ1-1; D is unclear. The V gene's germline CDR1 is GTSNPN and CDR2 SVGIG (reference sequence). V lost 4 bases and J lost 0, with 12 bases in between. CDR3 length: 14 residues. CDR3 sequence reads: CAWTRILMNTEAFF. The covered CDR3 bases are TGTGCCTGGACCAGGATTCTCATGAACACTGAA.

As to this clone: The read comes to an end 3 residues before the CDR3 does, leaving the germline J gene to fill in the end. The chain couples TRBV6-1 to TRBJ2-1, with D uncertain. Trimming shortened V by 4 bases and J by 0 bases, and 13 bases separated the two germline ends. This CDR3 has 16 amino acids. CDR1 MNHNS and CDR2 SASEGT come from the germline V gene. The CDR3 reads CASSVLATRSYNEQFF. The sequenced CDR3 bases are TGTGCCAGCAGTGTTCTGGCCACCCGCTCCTACAATGAG.

Comments on this clone: The read stops 3 residues short of the end of the CDR3; the missing end is completed from the germline J gene. The V gene is TRBV30, the J gene TRBJ2-6, with a weak D call TRBD1 (5 bases). Germline V gene sequence: CDR1 GTSNPN, CDR2 SVGIG (reference sequence). The CDR3 consists of 16 residues. The ends were cut back, 0 bases at V and 0 bases at J, with 9 bases in the middle. This CDR3 is CAWSVRGRSGANVLTF. Partial CDR3 DNA: TGTGCCTGGAGTGTAAGGGGCCGCTCTGGGGCCAACGTC.

In regard to this clone: The read stops 3 residues short of the end of the CDR3; the missing end is completed from the germline J gene. This chain links TRBV7-8 with TRBJ2-3, with D unresolved. Trimming took 6 bases from V and 4 from J, leaving 11 bases between them. This CDR3 region has 13 residues. Germline CDR1 reads SGHVS; CDR2 reads FQNEAQ. The CDR3 loop reads CASRLRLADTQYF. The DNA read from the CDR3 is TGTGCCAGCAGACTACGACTGGCAGATACG.